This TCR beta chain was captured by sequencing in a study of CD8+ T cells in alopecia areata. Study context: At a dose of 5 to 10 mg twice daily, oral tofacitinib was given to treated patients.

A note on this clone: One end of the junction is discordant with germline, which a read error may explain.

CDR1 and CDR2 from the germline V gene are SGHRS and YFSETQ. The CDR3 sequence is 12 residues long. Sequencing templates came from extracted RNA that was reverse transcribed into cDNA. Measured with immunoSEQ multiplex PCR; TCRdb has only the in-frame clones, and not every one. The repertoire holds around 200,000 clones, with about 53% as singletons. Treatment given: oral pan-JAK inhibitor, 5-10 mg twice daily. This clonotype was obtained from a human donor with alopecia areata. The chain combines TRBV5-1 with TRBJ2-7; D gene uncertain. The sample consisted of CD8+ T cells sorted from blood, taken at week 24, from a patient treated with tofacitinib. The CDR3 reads CASSLGAVEQYF. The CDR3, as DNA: TGCGCCAGCAGTTTGGGCGCAGTCGAGCAGTACTTC. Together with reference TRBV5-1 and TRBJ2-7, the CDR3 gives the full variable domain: KAGVTQTPRYLIKTRGQQVTLSCSPISGHRSVSWYQQTPGQGLQFLFEYFSETQRNKGNFPGRFSGRQFSNSRSEMNVSTLELGDSALYLCASSLGAVEQYFGPGTRLTVT.